These 19 T cell receptor beta chains came from one sample sequenced in a study of spatial heterogeneity in lung cancer. Study-wide points: Counts of expanded intratumoral alpha and beta TCRs tracked tumor mutation counts.

A single record per CDR3 protein comes from TCRdb applying MiXCR to the 5' RACE reads. The sample lists 15,000 to 20,000 distinct CDR3 sequences; more than 5% were seen once. Their antigens remain unidentified. Time point in this sample: sample taken at primary tumor resection. This material consisted of lung tumor tissue, taken at surgery. These receptors were obtained from a male donor with early-stage non-small cell lung cancer.

This clonotype was counted many times. The library was prepared for alpha chains; this beta chain is a stray read, so its frequency means little. V usage is TRBV6-4 and J usage is TRBJ2-4; D tentatively reads TRBD1 or TRBD2 (6 bases each). This CDR3 contains 18 residues. V shed 3 bases and J shed 4 bases, with 22 bases lying between them. In germline, CDR1 is MRHNA, CDR2 SNTAGT. This CDR3 is CASSDDAPLGGIKNIQYF. Here the CDR3 DNA reads TGTGCCAGCAGTGATGACGCCCCCCTCGGGGGCATAAAAAACATTCAGTACTTC.

This clonotype was found many times. This beta chain is a stray read from a library made for alpha chains; its abundance is not meaningful. The CDR3 loop reads CASSEGGRSDQPQHF. DNA of the CDR3: TGTGCCAGCAGTGAGGGAGGGAGGTCAGATCAGCCCCAGCATTTT. The J gene is TRBJ1-5, the V gene TRBV6-2 or TRBV6-3; no reliable D call. CDR3 length: 15 amino acids. Trimming cost V 5 bases and J 5 bases, with 16 bases left between them. From germline, CDR1 is MNHEY and CDR2 SVGEGT.

By sample fraction, this clonotype is large. This beta chain was picked up by a library intended for alpha chains and is off target, so its count carries little meaning. V and J are TRBV29-1 and TRBJ2-5, with a tentative D call TRBD2 (6 bases). The CDR3 contains 13 residues. Between the trimmed V and J ends, which lost 8 bases and 5 bases, there was a span of 18 bases. Germline CDR1 SQVTM, CDR2 ANQGSEA. This CDR3 reads CSTNGGALETQYF. DNA of the CDR3: TGCAGCACTAATGGCGGGGCCCTGGAGACCCAGTACTTC.

By share, this clonotype counts as medium-sized (0.01 to 0.1%). This beta chain lies outside the target of a library built for alpha chains; its clone size means little. The gene calls are TRBV20-1 and TRBJ1-1; unclear D gene. V shed 2 bases and J shed 7 bases, with 5 bases lying between them. CDR1 DFQATT and CDR2 SNEGSKA come from the germline V gene (reference sequence). The CDR3 contains 10 residues. CDR3 DNA sequence: TGCAGTGCTAGACAGATTGAAGCTTTCTTT. This translates into CSARQIEAFF.

By sample share, this clonotype is medium-sized. The library was prepared for alpha chains; this beta chain is a stray read, so its frequency means little. This rearrangement joins TRBV7-6 to TRBJ2-3; no clear D gene. The V and J ends lost 1 base and 1 base respectively, with 9 bases between them. CDR1 and CDR2 (germline): SGHVS, FNYEAQ. This CDR3 is built from 15 residues. CDR3 nucleotide sequence: TGTGCCAGCAGCTTAGGGATGGGCCGCACAGATACGCAGTATTTT. Residues: CASSLGMGRTDTQYF. Based on the CDR3 plus reference TRBV7-6 and TRBJ2-3, the full variable domain is GAGVSQSPRYKVTKRGQDVALRCDPISGHVSLYWYRQALGQGPEFLTYFNYEAQQDKSGLPNDRFSAERPEGSISTLTIQRTEQRDSAMYRCASSLGMGRTDTQYFGPGTRLTVL.

This clonotype was observed many times. This beta chain slipped into a library made for alpha chains as a stray read, so its size is not meaningful. The rearrangement links TRBV27 to TRBJ2-5, with D possibly matching TRBD1 (5 bases). The CDR3 extends over 14 amino acids. V dropped 4 bases and J dropped 1 base, with 10 bases sitting between them. Germline V lookup: CDR1 MNHEY, CDR2 SMNVEV (reference sequence). The CDR3: CASSYQGSQETQYF. For the CDR3, the DNA is TGTGCCAGCAGTTACCAGGGTAGCCAAGAGACCCAGTACTTC.

This clonotype occurred many times. This beta chain came through as a stray read in a library set up for alpha chains, and its size says little. The rearrangement joins TRBV25-1 to TRBJ2-7, with a weak D call TRBD2 (7 bases). The CDR3 consists of 13 residues. The germline V and J ends were trimmed by 8 bases and 2 bases, with 13 bases remaining between them. Germline V CDR1 and CDR2: MGHDK, SYGVNS. CDR3 sequence (DNA): TGTGCCAGCGGGAGGGGACACCCCTACGAGCAGTACTTC. Translated: CASGRGHPYEQYF.

Comments on this clonotype: This beta chain appears as a stray read in a library generated for alpha chains; its size is not informative. The chain carries TRBV18 and TRBJ2-3, with D hard to call. From germline, CDR1 is KGHSH and CDR2 LQKENI. This CDR3 is built from 14 residues. Between the trimmed V and J ends, which lost 4 bases and 0 bases, there was a span of 8 bases. As DNA, the CDR3 is TGTGCCAGCTCACGTGATAGTAGCACAGATACGCAGTATTTT. It codes for CASSRDSSTDTQYF.

This clonotype was seen more than once but under ten times. Being off target in a library aimed at alpha chains, this beta chain has a size of little meaning. The rearrangement uses TRBV11-3 and TRBJ2-2; 7 bases are a match to TRBD1. Unmatched junction bases numbered 1, after V lost 3 bases and J lost 3 bases. CDR3 length equals 14 residues. Germline values: CDR1 SGHNT, CDR2 YENEEA. In nucleotides, the CDR3 is TGTGCCAGCAGCTTTACAGGGGACACCGGGGAGCTGTTTTTT. It yields the protein CASSFTGDTGELFF.

Ten or more counts support this clonotype. This beta chain appears as a stray read in a library generated for alpha chains; its size is not informative. The chain has TRBV7-2 and TRBJ1-5; TRBD1 is a possible D gene (6 bases). This CDR3 has 16 residues. Trimming shortened V by 4 bases and J by 0 bases, and 13 bases separated the two germline ends. CDR1 SGHTA and CDR2 FQGNSA come from the germline V gene. CDR3 sequence (DNA): TGTGCCAGCAGCTCCAAGGACAGCTATAGCAATCAGCCCCAGCATTTT. Translating gives CASSSKDSYSNQPQHF. Looking up the rest from reference TRBV7-2 and TRBJ1-5 gives the full variable domain: GAGVSQSPSNKVTEKGKDVELRCDPISGHTALYWYRQSLGQGLEFLIYFQGNSAPDKSGLPSDRFSAERTGGSVSTLTIQRTQQEDSAVYLCASSSKDSYSNQPQHFGDGTRLSIL.

The table lists this clonotype with many counts. With the library built for alpha chains, this beta chain is off target and its frequency is not meaningful. V is TRBV28 and J is TRBJ2-7; 7 bases map to TRBD1. Looked up from germline, CDR1 is MDHEN and CDR2 is SYDVKM. V lost 4 bases, J lost 5 bases, and 5 bases stayed unmatched. The CDR3 runs 13 residues. CDR3 region: CASSSYRGDEQYF. DNA of the CDR3: TGTGCCAGCAGTTCCTACAGGGGCGACGAGCAGTACTTC.

Many counts were recorded for this clonotype. Being off target in a library aimed at alpha chains, this beta chain has a size of little meaning. J is TRBJ2-1 and V is TRBV20-1, with D tentatively TRBD2 (7 bases). This CDR3 is 13 amino acids long. CDR1 DFQATT and CDR2 SNEGSKA come from the germline V gene (reference sequence). DNA of the CDR3: TGCGCCCGAGGGGGGGTTTCCTACAATGAGCAGTTCTTC. As protein: CARGGVSYNEQFF.

This clonotype was counted between two and nine times. This beta chain appears as a stray read in a library generated for alpha chains; its size is not informative. The V gene is TRBV5-1, the J gene TRBJ2-3; D perhaps matches TRBD2 (5 bases). Germline loops: CDR1 SGHRS, CDR2 YFSETQ. This CDR3 has 15 amino acids. V gave up 0 bases and J gave up 0 bases, with 8 bases separating them. As DNA, the CDR3 is TGCGCCAGCAGCTTGGGTGAGCGGAGCACAGATACGCAGTATTTT. This gives the protein CASSLGERSTDTQYF.

This clonotype was found a few times. The library was prepared for alpha chains; this beta chain is a stray read, so its frequency means little. The V and J genes are TRBV12-3 or TRBV12-4 and TRBJ1-2, with D possibly matching TRBD1 (6 bases). Trimming left V 3 bases short and J 1 base short, with 18 bases between. This CDR3 comprises 17 residues. The CDR3, as DNA: TGTGCCAGCAGTTTTGGTCCCCAACAGGGTGGTAACTATGGCTACACCTTC. Encoded protein: CASSFGPQQGGNYGYTF.

A note on this clonotype: Because this beta chain is a stray read in a library intended to capture alpha chains, its abundance should not be given much weight. The V and J genes are TRBV3-1 and TRBJ2-1; D might be TRBD2 (6 bases). Germline CDR1 reads LGHDT; CDR2 reads YNNKEL (reference sequence). V was clipped by 1 base and J by 2 bases, with 18 bases between them. The CDR3 loop spans 18 amino acids. Written as DNA, the CDR3 is TGTGCCAGCAGCCAAGCACCTGTAGCGGATGACCCCTACAATGAGCAGTTCTTC. It codes for CASSQAPVADDPYNEQFF.

This clonotype was detected ten times or more. A library made for alpha chains picked up this beta chain off target, so its size means little. This chain joins TRBV5-6 and TRBJ2-7; D is unresolved. The CDR3 has 14 residues. V was cut by 0 bases and J by 0 bases, with 7 bases left in between. In germline, CDR1 is SGHDT, CDR2 YYEEEE. The chain's CDR3 is CASSLVSVSYEQYF. The DNA for the CDR3 is TGTGCCAGCAGCTTGGTGTCGGTCTCCTACGAGCAGTACTTC.

Ten or more counts support this clonotype. This beta chain is an off-target read within a library intended for alpha chains, so its frequency means little. The rearrangement uses TRBV5-6 and TRBJ1-2, with D unclear. The V gene lost 3 bases and the J gene lost 4 bases, with 13 bases spanning the gap. Per germline, CDR1 SGHDT and CDR2 YYEEEE. The CDR3 is 14 amino acids. CDR3 region: CASSSWWAPYGYTF. The DNA of the CDR3 is TGTGCCAGCAGCTCGTGGTGGGCTCCCTATGGCTACACCTTC. The full variable domain, completed using reference TRBV5-6 and TRBJ1-2, is DAGVTQSPTHLIKTRGQQVTLRCSPKSGHDTVSWYQQALGQGPQFIFQYYEEEERQRGNFPDRFSGHQFPNYSSELNVNALLLGDSALYLCASSSWWAPYGYTFGSGTRLTVV.

Many counts were recorded for this clonotype. Within a library made for alpha chains, this beta chain is off target, and its count is uninformative. V usage is TRBV10-3 and J usage is TRBJ2-5; a weak D match, TRBD1 (6 bases). CDR3 length equals 14 residues. Per the germline V gene, CDR1 is ENHRY and CDR2 is SYGVKD. V was shortened by 0 bases and J by 5 bases, with 10 bases between the two germline ends. The CDR3 coding sequence is TGTGCCATCAGTGAGTCGGGGGCATTGGAGACCCAGTACTTC. It translates to CAISESGALETQYF.

This clonotype was detected many times. This beta chain came through as a stray read in a library set up for alpha chains, and its size says little. This chain joins TRBV20-1 and TRBJ2-7, with TRBD2 matching over 13 bases. CDR3 length: 15 residues. Germline CDR1 reads DFQATT; CDR2 reads SNEGSKA (reference sequence). V lost 6 bases, J lost 3 bases, and 8 bases stayed unmatched. The CDR3 protein is CSATGLAGAGYEQYF. CDR3 coding DNA: TGCAGTGCAACTGGACTAGCGGGAGCCGGCTACGAGCAGTACTTC.